These 10 T cell receptor beta chains share one sample of origin, sequenced in a study of blood T cell repertoires in COVID-19. Data came from immunoSEQ multiplex PCR; TCRdb stores just in-frame clones and leaves some out. The top ten clones hold roughly a tenth of a sample with 65,000 to 90,000 clones, approximately 78% of them seen once. Material for sequencing was peripheral blood. The source of these receptors is a man aged 60-69 years with acute or convalescent COVID-19.

The chain couples TRBV6-5 to TRBJ1-2; 9 positions match TRBD1. The CDR3 spans 14 residues. From germline, CDR1 is MNHEY and CDR2 SVGAGI. V dropped 2 bases and J dropped 8; count of bases not matched to a gene: 6. The CDR3 reads CASSYGDREQGYTF. The DNA for the CDR3 is TGTGCCAGCAGTTACGGGGACAGGGAGCAGGGCTACACCTTC.

The V and J genes are TRBV5-6 and TRBJ1-2, with 9 bases that match TRBD1. The CDR3 is 14 amino acids. The junction had 4 bases not matched to a gene; V was cut back by 0 bases and J by 7 bases. The germline V gene has CDR1 SGHDT and CDR2 YYEEEE. CDR3 sequence: CASSLGDRAFGYTF. CDR3 nucleotides: TGTGCCAGCAGCTTGGGGGACAGGGCTTTTGGCTACACCTTC.

The J gene is TRBJ1-2, the V gene TRBV5-6, with D possibly being TRBD1 (6 bases). CDR3 length equals 15 residues. V was cut by 3 bases and J by 4 bases, with 16 bases left in between. From germline, CDR1 is SGHDT and CDR2 YYEEEE. The CDR3 DNA reads as TGTGCCAGCAGCTCCCTGGGGGGCGGGAGCTATGGCTACACCTTC. Amino acids: CASSSLGGGSYGYTF.

The rearrangement uses TRBV6-5 and TRBJ2-7; TRBD1 matches 7 bases. The junction had 12 bases not matched to a gene; V was cut back by 1 base and J by 6 bases. In germline, CDR1 is MNHEY, CDR2 SVGAGI. This CDR3 comprises 16 residues. The CDR3 here is CASSYFVGTVGLEQYF. The CDR3 region has the DNA TGTGCCAGCAGTTACTTTGTTGGGACAGTGGGTCTCGAGCAGTACTTC.

This chain links TRBV28 with TRBJ2-6; a possible D gene is TRBD1 (5 bases). There are 17 residues in the CDR3. The V and J ends lost 6 bases and 0 bases respectively, with 15 bases between them. Germline values: CDR1 MDHEN, CDR2 SYDVKM. The CDR3 reads CASSTREWGSGANVLTF. CDR3 sequence (DNA): TGTGCCAGCAGCACCAGGGAATGGGGCTCTGGGGCCAACGTCCTGACTTTC.

With respect to this clone: Other nucleotide sequences in the sample specify the same CDR3. The chain recombines TRBV5-1 with TRBJ2-1; tentatively, D is TRBD2 (6 bases). The germline V gene encodes CDR1 SGHRS and CDR2 YFSETQ. CDR3 length: 15 residues. Trimming cost V 0 bases and J 4 bases, with 11 bases left between them. The CDR3 region has the DNA TGCGCCAGCAGCTTGGACGGGAGCAGTTACAATGAGCAGTTCTTC. Translating gives CASSLDGSSYNEQFF.

The rearrangement uses TRBV5-1 and TRBJ2-5; tentative D call: TRBD2 (6 bases). V gave up 0 bases and J gave up 2 bases, with 11 bases separating them. This CDR3 spans 15 amino acids. Germline lookup yields CDR1 SGHRS and CDR2 YFSETQ. CDR3 DNA sequence: TGCGCCAGCAGCTTGGATACTAGCCCTCAAGAGACCCAGTACTTC. It encodes CASSLDTSPQETQYF.

The chain couples TRBV5-6 to TRBJ2-2, with TRBD2 matching 12 bases. V was clipped by 5 bases and J by 7 bases; unmatched bases: 9. The CDR3 spans 16 residues. The germline CDR1 and CDR2 sequences are SGHDT and YYEEEE. CDR3 sequence reads: CASSLGLAGLIGELFF. CDR3 DNA: TGTGCCAGCAGTCTTGGACTAGCGGGACTAATCGGGGAGCTGTTTTTT.

In this sample, this clone turned up a few times. The chain employs TRBV21-1 and TRBJ2-7; the D call TRBD2 from the table was never checked on the DNA. TRBV21-1 is recorded as a pseudogene. The CDR3 loop spans 12 amino acids. CDR3 sequence (DNA): TGTGCCAGCAGCAGCCTGAGATGCGAGCAGTACTTC. Residues: CASSSLRCEQYF.

The chain joins TRBV29-1 to TRBJ1-1; D may be TRBD1 (5 bases). The CDR3 has 12 amino acids. CDR1 SQVTM and CDR2 ANQGSEA come from the germline V gene. V was cut by 7 bases and J by 1 base, with 10 bases left in between. In DNA form, the CDR3 reads TGCAGCGCCCCGACAGAGAACACTGAAGCTTTCTTT. Translation: CSAPTENTEAFF.